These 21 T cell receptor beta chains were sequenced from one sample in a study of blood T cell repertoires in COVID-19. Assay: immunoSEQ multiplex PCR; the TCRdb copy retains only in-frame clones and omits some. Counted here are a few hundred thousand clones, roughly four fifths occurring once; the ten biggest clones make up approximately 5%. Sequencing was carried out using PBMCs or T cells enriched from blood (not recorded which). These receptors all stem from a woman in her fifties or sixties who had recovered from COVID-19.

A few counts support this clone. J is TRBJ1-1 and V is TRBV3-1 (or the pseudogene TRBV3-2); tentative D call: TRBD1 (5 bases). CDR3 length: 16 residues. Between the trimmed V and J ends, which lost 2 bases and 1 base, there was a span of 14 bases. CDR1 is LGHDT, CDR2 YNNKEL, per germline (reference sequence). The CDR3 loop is CASSQTLGQRNTEAFF. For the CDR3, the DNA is TGTGCCAGCAGCCAAACTCTGGGGCAGCGGAACACTGAAGCTTTCTTT.

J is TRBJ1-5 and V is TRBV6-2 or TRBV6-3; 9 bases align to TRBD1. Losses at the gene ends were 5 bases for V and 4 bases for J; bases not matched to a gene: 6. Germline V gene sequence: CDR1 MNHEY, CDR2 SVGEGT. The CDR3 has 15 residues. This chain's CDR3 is CASSNPGQGNQPQHF. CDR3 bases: TGTGCCAGCAGTAATCCGGGACAGGGAAATCAGCCCCAGCATTTT.

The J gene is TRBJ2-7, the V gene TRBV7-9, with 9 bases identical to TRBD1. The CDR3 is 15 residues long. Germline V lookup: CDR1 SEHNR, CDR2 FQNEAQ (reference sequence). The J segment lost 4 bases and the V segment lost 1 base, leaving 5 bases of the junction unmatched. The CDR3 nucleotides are TGTGCCAGCAGCTTAGTTGGGACAGGGATGTACGAGCAGTACTTC. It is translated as CASSLVGTGMYEQYF.

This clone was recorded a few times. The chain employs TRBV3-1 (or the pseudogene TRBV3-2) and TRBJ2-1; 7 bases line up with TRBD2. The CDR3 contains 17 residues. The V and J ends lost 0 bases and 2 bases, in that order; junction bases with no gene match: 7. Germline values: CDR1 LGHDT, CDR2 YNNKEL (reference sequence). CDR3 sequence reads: CASSQDLGGSAYNEQFF. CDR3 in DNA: TGTGCCAGCAGCCAAGATCTAGGCGGGAGTGCCTACAATGAGCAGTTCTTC.

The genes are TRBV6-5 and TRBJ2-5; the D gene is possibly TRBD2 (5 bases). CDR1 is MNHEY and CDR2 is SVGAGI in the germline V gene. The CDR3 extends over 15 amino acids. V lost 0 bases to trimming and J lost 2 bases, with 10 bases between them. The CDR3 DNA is TGTGCCAGCAGTTACTCCCAACAGCGGCAAGAGACCCAGTACTTC. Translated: CASSYSQQRQETQYF.

CDR3 in DNA: TGTGCCAGCAGGAGTGGGACAGGGGCCTACGAGCAGTACTTC. It codes for CASRSGTGAYEQYF. The chain joins TRBV6-5 to TRBJ2-7, with TRBD1 matching 10 bases. With V trimmed by 6 bases and J by 2 bases, 4 bases remained unmatched. Germline V gene sequence: CDR1 MNHEY, CDR2 SVGAGI. The CDR3 is 14 amino acids.

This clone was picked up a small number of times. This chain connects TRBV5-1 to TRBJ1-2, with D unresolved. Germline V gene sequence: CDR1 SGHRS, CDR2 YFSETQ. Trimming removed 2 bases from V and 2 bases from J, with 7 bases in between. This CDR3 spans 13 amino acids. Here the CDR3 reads CASSFGQNYGYTF. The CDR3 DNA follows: TGCGCCAGCAGCTTTGGGCAGAACTATGGCTACACCTTC.

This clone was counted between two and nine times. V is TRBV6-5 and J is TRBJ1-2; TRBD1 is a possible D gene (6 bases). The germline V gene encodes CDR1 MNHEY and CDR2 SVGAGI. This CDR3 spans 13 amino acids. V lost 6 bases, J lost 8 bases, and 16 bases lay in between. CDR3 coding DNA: TGTGCCAGCAGAGAGGGGGATTTTAAGGGCTACACCTTC. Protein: CASREGDFKGYTF.

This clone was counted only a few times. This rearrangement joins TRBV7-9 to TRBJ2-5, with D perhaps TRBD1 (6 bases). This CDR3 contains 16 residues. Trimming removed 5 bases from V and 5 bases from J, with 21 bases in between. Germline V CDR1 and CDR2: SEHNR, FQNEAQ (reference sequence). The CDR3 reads CASSGGLGGGGETQYF. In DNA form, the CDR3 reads TGTGCCAGCAGCGGAGGCCTAGGGGGTGGCGGCGAGACCCAGTACTTC.

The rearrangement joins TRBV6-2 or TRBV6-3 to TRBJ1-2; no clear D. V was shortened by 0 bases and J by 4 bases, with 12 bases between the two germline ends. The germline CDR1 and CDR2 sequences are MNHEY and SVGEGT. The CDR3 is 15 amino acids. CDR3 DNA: TGTGCCAGCAGTTACTCGGCACGTGAGGCCTATGGCTACACCTTC. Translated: CASSYSAREAYGYTF.

The CDR3 nucleotides read TGTGCCAGCAGCCAAGGTTTTGTTTCGGGAAGCGGGAGGGCCTACGAGCAGTACTTC. Protein sequence: CASSQGFVSGSGRAYEQYF. This chain joins TRBV3-1 (or the pseudogene TRBV3-2) and TRBJ2-7, with 10 bases identical to TRBD2. The germline V gene has CDR1 LGHDT and CDR2 YNNKEL (reference sequence). Unmatched junction bases numbered 14, after V lost 1 base and J lost 2 bases. The CDR3 has 19 residues.

CDR3 nucleotides: TGTGCCAGCAGCCCCCGTTCCGGGGTCTATAATTCACCCCTCCACTTT. This encodes CASSPRSGVYNSPLHF. This chain joins TRBV7-6 and TRBJ1-6; D gene unclear. This CDR3 is built from 16 residues. The germline V gene has CDR1 SGHVS and CDR2 FNYEAQ. Between the trimmed V and J ends, which lost 5 bases and 3 bases, there was a span of 14 bases.

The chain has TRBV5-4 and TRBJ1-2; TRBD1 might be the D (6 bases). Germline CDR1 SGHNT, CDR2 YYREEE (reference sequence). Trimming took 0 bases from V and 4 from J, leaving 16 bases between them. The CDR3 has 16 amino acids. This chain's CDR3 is CASSLGLDSSLYGYTF. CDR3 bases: TGTGCCAGCAGCTTGGGGCTGGACAGCTCACTCTATGGCTACACCTTC.

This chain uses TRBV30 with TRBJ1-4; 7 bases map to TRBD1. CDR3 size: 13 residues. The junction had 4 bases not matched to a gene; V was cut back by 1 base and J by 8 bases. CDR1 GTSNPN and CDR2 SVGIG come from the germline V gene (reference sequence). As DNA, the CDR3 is TGTGCCTGGAGTGAACAGGGGCGGGAAAAACTGTTTTTT. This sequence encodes CAWSEQGREKLFF.

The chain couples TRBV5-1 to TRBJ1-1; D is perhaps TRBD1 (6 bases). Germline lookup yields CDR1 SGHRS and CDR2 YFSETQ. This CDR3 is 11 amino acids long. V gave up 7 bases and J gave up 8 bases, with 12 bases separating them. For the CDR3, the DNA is TGCGCCAGCGCTTTCGGGACAGAAGCTTTCTTT. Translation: CASAFGTEAFF. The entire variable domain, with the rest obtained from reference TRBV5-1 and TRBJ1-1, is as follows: KAGVTQTPRYLIKTRGQQVTLSCSPISGHRSVSWYQQTPGQGLQFLFEYFSETQRNKGNFPGRFSGRQFSNSRSEMNVSTLELGDSALYLCASAFGTEAFFGQGTRLTVV.

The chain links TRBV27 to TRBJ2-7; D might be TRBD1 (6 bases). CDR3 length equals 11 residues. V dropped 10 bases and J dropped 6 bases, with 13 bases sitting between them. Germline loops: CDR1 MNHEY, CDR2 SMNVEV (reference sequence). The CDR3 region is CATYQGSEQYF. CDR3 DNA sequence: TGTGCCACTTACCAGGGGAGCGAGCAGTACTTC.

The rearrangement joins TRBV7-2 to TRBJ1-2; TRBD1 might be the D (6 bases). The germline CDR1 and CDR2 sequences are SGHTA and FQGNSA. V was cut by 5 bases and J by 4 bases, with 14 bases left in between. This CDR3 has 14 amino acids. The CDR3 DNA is TGTGCCAGCAGCGTCCGTACACAGGGCTATGGCTACACCTTC. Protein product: CASSVRTQGYGYTF. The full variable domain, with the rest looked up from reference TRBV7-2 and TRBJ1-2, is GAGVSQSPSNKVTEKGKDVELRCDPISGHTALYWYRQSLGQGLEFLIYFQGNSAPDKSGLPSDRFSAERTGGSVSTLTIQRTQQEDSAVYLCASSVRTQGYGYTFGSGTRLTVV.

The CDR3 spells CATSRSASGGRTDTQYF. The CDR3 region has the DNA TGTGCCACCAGCAGAAGCGCTAGCGGGGGGCGCACAGATACGCAGTATTTT. This rearrangement joins TRBV15 to TRBJ2-3, with 11 positions matching TRBD2. V lost 2 bases and J lost 1; bases outside the gene matches: 5. The CDR3 is 17 amino acids. Per germline, CDR1 LNHNV and CDR2 YYDKDF (reference sequence).

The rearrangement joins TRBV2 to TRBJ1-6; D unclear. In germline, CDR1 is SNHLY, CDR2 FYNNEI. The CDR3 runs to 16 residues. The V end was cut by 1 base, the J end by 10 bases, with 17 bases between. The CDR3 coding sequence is TGTGCCAGCAGTGAAGGTCGGAGAGGGCCCGGATCACCCCTCCACTTT. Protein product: CASSEGRRGPGSPLHF. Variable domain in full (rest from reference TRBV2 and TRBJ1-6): EPEVTQTPSHQVTQMGQEVILRCVPISNHLYFYWYRQILGQKVEFLVSFYNNEISEKSEIFDDQFSVERPDGSNFTLKIRSTKLEDSAMYFCASSEGRRGPGSPLHFGNGTRLTVT.

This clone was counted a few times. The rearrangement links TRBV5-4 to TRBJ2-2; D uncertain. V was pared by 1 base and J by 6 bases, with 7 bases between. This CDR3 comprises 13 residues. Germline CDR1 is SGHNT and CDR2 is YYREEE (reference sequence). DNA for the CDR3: TGTGCCAGCAGCTTGAATGAGGCCGGGGAGCTGTTTTTT. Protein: CASSLNEAGELFF. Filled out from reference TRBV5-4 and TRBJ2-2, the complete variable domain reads ETGVTQSPTHLIKTRGQQVTLRCSSQSGHNTVSWYQQALGQGPQFIFQYYREEENGRGNFPPRFSGLQFPNYSSELNVNALELDDSALYLCASSLNEAGELFFGEGSRLTVL.

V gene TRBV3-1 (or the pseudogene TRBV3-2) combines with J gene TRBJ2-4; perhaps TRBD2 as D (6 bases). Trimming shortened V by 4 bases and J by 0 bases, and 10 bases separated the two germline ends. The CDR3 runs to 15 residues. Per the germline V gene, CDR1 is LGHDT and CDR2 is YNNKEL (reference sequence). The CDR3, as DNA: TGTGCCAGCAGCCTGGGGACTCGAGCCAAAAACATTCAGTACTTC. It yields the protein CASSLGTRAKNIQYF.